The subject of this entry is one T cell receptor (beta chain). Antigen: not known. Germline CDR1 is LNHNV and CDR2 is YYDKDF (reference sequence). Between the trimmed V and J ends, which lost 0 bases and 0 bases, there was a span of 9 bases. The CDR3 extends over 17 amino acids. These data come from a study of siplizumab effects on memory and regulatory T cells. Assay: immunoSEQ multiplex PCR; the TCRdb copy retains only in-frame clones and omits some. The profile shows about 91,000 clones, roughly 93% of them singletons. Study-wide points: Among sequences traceable to unstimulated CD4+ memory cells, alloreactive ones were significantly reduced by siplizumab.

The sequenced material came from CD8+ T cells sorted from blood. The chain joins TRBV15 to TRBJ1-6; D is ambiguous. This clonotype was sampled from a human donor in good health. For the CDR3, the DNA is TGTGCCACCAGCAGAGATCTCGGGAGCTCCTATAATTCACCCCTCCACTTT. Amino acids: CATSRDLGSSYNSPLHF.